This TCR beta chain was captured in a study of T cells in Graves' hyperthyroidism and ophthalmopathy. Uncontrolled infection, other autoimmune disease, pregnancy or lactation led to exclusion. Orbital computed tomography, thyroid ultrasound, serum thyroxine and TRAb, and clinical symptoms together informed the diagnoses. The CDR3 regions of TCR beta were amplified from RNA transcripts. The HTBI set primed first-round TCR CDR3 RT-PCR. TCRdb passed the multiplex PCR reads through MiXCR, listing each CDR3 protein once. The repertoire holds roughly 500,000 distinct CDR3 sequences, with 46% as singletons. In the case of this clonotype: The antigen is undetermined. A single base separates this from a much larger clone, so it may be a read error.

CDR1 is SGHAT, CDR2 FQNNGV, per germline. The CDR3 consists of 17 residues. The study, taken as a whole, reports: Most expanded thyroid clonotypes above 0.001 recurred in blood.

The clonotype comes from an adult woman with Graves' disease, either hyperthyroidism or ophthalmopathy (not recorded which). Sequencing input: peripheral blood or thyroid tissue (not recorded which). The V call is TRBV11-2, the J call TRBJ2-7, with 8 bases fitting TRBD2. The CDR3 DNA is TGTGCCAGCAGCTCCCCTAGCGGCGGCGGGAGGACCTACGAGCACTACTTC. Protein sequence: CASSSPSGGGRTYEHYF.